The 28 T cell receptor beta chains below come from one sample, sequenced in a study of cytomegalovirus exposure and HLA in healthy donors. This PCR relied on a set of 60 Vbeta primers and 13 Jbeta primers. Data came from immunoSEQ multiplex PCR; TCRdb stores just in-frame clones and leaves some out. The table lists around 150,000 clones, more than 75% of them singletons. The sequenced sample consisted of PBMCs. The receptors were sampled from a girl between 10 and 17 years old in good health and CMV-seropositive.

The chain carries TRBV4-1 and TRBJ2-1; TRBD2 aligns across 8 bases. The length of the CDR3 is 14 residues. V shed 1 base, J shed 6 bases, and the junction held 2 bases outside the gene matches. Germline V gene data show CDR1 as MGHRA and CDR2 as YSYEKL. CDR3 DNA sequence: TGCGCCAGCAGCCAAGGTCGGGGGGGCAATGAGCAGTTCTTC. Its protein is CASSQGRGGNEQFF.

This rearrangement joins TRBV13 to TRBJ2-7, with 9 bases lining up with TRBD1. The CDR3 length is 15 residues. V was clipped by 5 bases and J by 0 bases; unmatched bases: 5. Germline-derived CDR1 and CDR2 are PRHDT and FYEKMQ (reference sequence). The CDR3 loop reads CASSTPGQGSYEQYF. CDR3 DNA: TGTGCCAGCAGCACCCCGGGACAGGGCTCCTACGAGCAGTACTTC.

The rearrangement uses TRBV11-2 and TRBJ2-1; TRBD2 might be the D (5 bases). Trimming removed 5 bases from V and 1 base from J, with 24 bases in between. The CDR3 contains 19 residues. Germline CDR1 is SGHAT and CDR2 is FQNNGV. CDR3 coding DNA: TGTGCCAGCAGCCTCCGCGGTAGCGCCCTTTCAAGTTCCTACAATGAGCAGTTCTTC. Amino acids: CASSLRGSALSSSYNEQFF.

The chain joins TRBV2 to TRBJ2-3; D remains unclear. From germline, CDR1 is SNHLY and CDR2 FYNNEI. Trimming cost V 7 bases and J 0 bases, with 11 bases left between them. This CDR3 comprises 14 residues. CDR3 in amino acids: CASTLTRSTDTQYF. In DNA, the CDR3 is TGTGCCAGCACCCTGACACGAAGCACAGATACGCAGTATTTT.

The CDR3 DNA is TGTGCCAGCAGCCCTGACAGGGGGGGGACTGAAGCTTTCTTT. Amino acid sequence: CASSPDRGGTEAFF. The chain carries TRBV11-2 and TRBJ1-1; 9 bases line up with TRBD1. Germline lookup yields CDR1 SGHAT and CDR2 FQNNGV. V lost 5 bases and J lost 5; bases outside the gene matches: 6. This CDR3 has 14 residues.

This clone was observed a single time. J is TRBJ2-5 and V is TRBV27; possible D gene TRBD1, 7 bases. The CDR3 spans 15 residues. The germline CDR1 and CDR2 sequences are MNHEY and SMNVEV (reference sequence). V lost 4 bases and J 2 bases, leaving 14 bases between the germline ends. The CDR3 DNA is TGTGCCAGCAGTTACCGACAGGGACTTCAAGAGACCCAGTACTTC. Its protein is CASSYRQGLQETQYF.

V usage is TRBV5-1 and J usage is TRBJ2-5; 7 bases match TRBD1. The CDR3 contains 16 residues. V trimming: 0 bases; J trimming: 2 bases; junction bases outside the gene matches: 7. Germline V lookup: CDR1 SGHRS, CDR2 YFSETQ. CDR3 sequence: CASSLVGGTQQETQYF. In DNA form, the CDR3 reads TGCGCCAGCAGCTTGGTAGGGGGCACCCAACAAGAGACCCAGTACTTC.

A single count supports this clone. The chain links TRBV29-1 to TRBJ1-1, with D possibly being TRBD1 (6 bases). The CDR3 has 12 residues. Looked up from germline, CDR1 is SQVTM and CDR2 is ANQGSEA. V was shortened by 4 bases and J by 7 bases, with 13 bases between the two germline ends. Here the CDR3 DNA reads TGCAGCGTTGTGACAGGTTGGGGTGAAGCTTTCTTT. Translating it yields CSVVTGWGEAFF.

This clone came up once. V usage is TRBV5-1 and J usage is TRBJ1-1; 8 bases align to TRBD1. CDR1 and CDR2 (germline): SGHRS, YFSETQ. The trim removed 4 bases at V and 1 base at J, leaving 3 bases unmatched. CDR3 length: 14 residues. CDR3 residues: CASSAGTGNTEAFF. The CDR3 coding sequence is TGCGCCAGCAGCGCCGGGACAGGGAACACTGAAGCTTTCTTT.

As concerns this clone: Within the sample, other DNA sequences also encode this same CDR3. V and J are TRBV4-1 and TRBJ1-4, with TRBD1 matching 9 bases. V shed 4 bases, J shed 1 base, and the junction held 13 bases outside the gene matches. CDR1 is MGHRA, CDR2 YSYEKL, per germline. The CDR3 runs to 19 residues. The chain's CDR3 is CASSLGQGLTKGTNEKLFF. The CDR3 DNA reads as TGCGCCAGCAGCCTGGGACAGGGCCTTACCAAGGGAACTAATGAAAAACTGTTTTTT.

The chain couples TRBV9 to TRBJ1-5; possible D gene TRBD1, 5 bases. The CDR3 contains 11 residues. V gave up 3 bases and J gave up 9 bases, with 7 bases separating them. The germline gives CDR1 SGDLS, CDR2 YYNGEE. CDR3 DNA: TGTGCCAGCAGCGGGGGGGGGCCCCAGCATTTT. As protein: CASSGGGPQHF.

This chain joins TRBV19 and TRBJ2-7; TRBD2 agrees at 7 bases. The CDR3 is 15 residues long. The V gene end was trimmed by 6 bases and the J gene end by 2 bases; junction bases not matched to a gene: 10. Germline V gene lookup returns CDR1 LNHDA and CDR2 SQIVND (reference sequence). In nucleotides, the CDR3 is TGTGCCAGTAGGTATTCTCCAAGCGGGGCCTACGAGCAGTACTTC. Protein: CASRYSPSGAYEQYF.

This chain joins TRBV30 and TRBJ2-7; 8 nucleotides match TRBD2. The CDR3 is 15 residues long. V lost 5 bases, J lost 5 bases, and 14 bases stayed unmatched. Looked up from germline, CDR1 is GTSNPN and CDR2 is SVGIG (reference sequence). The CDR3 region is CAWGGAGGSTHEQYF. CDR3 sequence (DNA): TGTGCCTGGGGGGGTGCGGGAGGTTCCACCCACGAGCAGTACTTC.

In nucleotides, the CDR3 is TGTGCCAGCAGCCCACTAGGGGGCGCGTCTGAAGCTTTCTTT. Its protein is CASSPLGGASEAFF. J is TRBJ1-1 and V is TRBV7-2; 7 nucleotides align to TRBD1. Per the germline V gene, CDR1 is SGHTA and CDR2 is FQGNSA. The junction had 9 bases not matched to a gene; V was cut back by 5 bases and J by 6 bases. The CDR3 has 14 residues.

For this clone: The DNA is left out, because the CDR3 cannot be placed on it with certainty; the CDR3 is given as TCRdb lists it. The chain employs TRBV6-6 and TRBJ2-7; the D segment call TRBD2 is taken from the table without a DNA check. A total of 16 residues make up the CDR3, ends included. Germline loops: CDR1 MNHNY, CDR2 SVGAGI (reference sequence). This chain's CDR3 is CASSSSRGGQAYEQYF.

J is TRBJ2-1 and V is TRBV5-1; 7 nucleotides line up with TRBD2. CDR1 SGHRS and CDR2 YFSETQ come from the germline V gene. J lost 9 bases, V lost 0 bases, and 9 bases had no gene match. The length of the CDR3 is 15 residues. Here the CDR3 reads CASSLGSSGRGEQFF. CDR3 DNA sequence: TGCGCCAGCAGCTTGGGGTCTAGCGGTAGGGGTGAGCAGTTCTTC.

The gene calls are TRBV19 and TRBJ2-3, with 10 bases that match TRBD2. V was pared by 5 bases and J by 1 base, with 6 bases of the junction left unmatched. CDR3 length: 16 amino acids. Germline V gene data show CDR1 as LNHDA and CDR2 as SQIVND (reference sequence). CDR3: CASSYIAGGGTDTQYF. The DNA for the CDR3 is TGTGCCAGTAGTTACATAGCGGGGGGCGGCACAGATACGCAGTATTTT.

V usage is TRBV15 and J usage is TRBJ1-4, with D tentatively TRBD1 (5 bases). Trimming pared 3 bases from V and 3 bases from J, leaving 8 bases between. The CDR3 loop spans 14 amino acids. Germline loops: CDR1 LNHNV, CDR2 YYDKDF (reference sequence). Here the CDR3 reads CATSSGAPNEKLFF. The CDR3 DNA reads TGTGCCACCAGCAGTGGGGCTCCTAATGAAAAACTGTTTTTT.

Only one count was recorded for this clone. The J gene is TRBJ1-1, the V gene TRBV6-5, with 7 bases matching TRBD1. Losses at the gene ends were 7 bases for V and 7 bases for J; bases not matched to a gene: 9. Germline CDR1 is MNHEY and CDR2 is SVGAGI. This CDR3 is 13 amino acids long. The CDR3, as DNA: TGTGCCAGCAATTTAAGACAGGGCGGTGAAGCTTTCTTT. Translation: CASNLRQGGEAFF.

This clone was detected once. V usage is TRBV10-2 and J usage is TRBJ2-7, with a weak D call TRBD2 (5 bases). The CDR3 extends over 11 amino acids. In germline, CDR1 is WSHSY, CDR2 SAAADI. V was cut by 10 bases and J by 3 bases, with 10 bases left in between. The CDR3 DNA reads TGCGCCACCGGGGTTAGCTACGAGCAGTACTTC. Translated, it gives CATGVSYEQYF.

The chain uses TRBV30 and TRBJ2-1, with 7 bases fitting TRBD2. There are 15 residues in the CDR3. Germline V gives CDR1 GTSNPN, CDR2 SVGIG (reference sequence). The V and J ends lost 5 bases and 3 bases, in that order; junction bases with no gene match: 10. This CDR3 reads CAWRTGAGVYNEQFF. In DNA, the CDR3 is TGTGCCTGGCGCACTGGTGCGGGGGTCTACAATGAGCAGTTCTTC.

The J gene is TRBJ2-1, the V gene TRBV19; D not certain. CDR3 size: 14 residues. Trimming took 4 bases from V and 5 from J, leaving 12 bases between them. Germline lookup yields CDR1 LNHDA and CDR2 SQIVND (reference sequence). CDR3 loop: CASSSAYGHNEQFF. The CDR3 coding sequence is TGTGCCAGTAGTAGCGCTTATGGGCACAATGAGCAGTTCTTC.

The genes are TRBV7-3 and TRBJ1-1; D gene uncertain. CDR1 and CDR2 (germline): SGHTA, FQGTGA. V gave up 2 bases and J gave up 1 base, with 8 bases separating them. The CDR3 has 14 residues. The CDR3 loop is CASSLGGSNTEAFF. Written as DNA, the CDR3 is TGTGCCAGCAGCTTAGGCGGGTCGAACACTGAAGCTTTCTTT.

The chain is built from TRBV27 and TRBJ1-2, with TRBD1 matching 8 bases. The CDR3 is made up of 16 amino acids. The ends lost 5 bases at V and 2 bases at J; junction bases unmatched: 10. The V gene's germline CDR1 is MNHEY and CDR2 SMNVEV (reference sequence). The CDR3 region has the DNA TGTGCCAGCAGTCCCGGCACAGGGGGTACCAACTATGGCTACACCTTC. The encoded protein is CASSPGTGGTNYGYTF.

The J gene is TRBJ2-7, the V gene TRBV20-1; possibly TRBD1 for D (6 bases). The V gene's germline CDR1 is DFQATT and CDR2 SNEGSKA (reference sequence). Trimming cost V 6 bases and J 4 bases, with 10 bases left between them. CDR3 length equals 11 residues. In DNA, the CDR3 is TGCAGTGCCCCACAGGGTTACGAGCAGTACTTC. Its protein is CSAPQGYEQYF.

The sample holds a few counts of this clone. The chain combines TRBV27 with TRBJ1-2; 8 bases agree with TRBD1. Germline V CDR1 and CDR2: MNHEY, SMNVEV (reference sequence). CDR3 length: 13 residues. V lost 5 bases and J lost 8; bases outside the gene matches: 7. This CDR3 reads CASSTRQGRGYTF. CDR3 nucleotides: TGTGCCAGCAGTACAAGACAGGGGCGCGGCTACACCTTC.

V gene TRBV7-2 combines with J gene TRBJ2-5; D is possibly TRBD2 (5 bases). V was shortened by 2 bases and J by 4 bases, with 20 bases between the two germline ends. This CDR3 spans 17 amino acids. Germline CDR1 and CDR2: SGHTA and FQGNSA. The CDR3 DNA follows: TGTGCCAGCAGCTTACATTCTGAGGCCGCGGGTGGAGAGACCCAGTACTTC. Translation gives CASSLHSEAAGGETQYF.

The chain recombines TRBV28 with TRBJ1-2; no firm D call. The germline V gene has CDR1 MDHEN and CDR2 SYDVKM. Trimming removed 3 bases from V and 4 bases from J, with 18 bases in between. The CDR3 covers 16 residues. In DNA form, the CDR3 reads TGTGCCAGCAGTTTTGGAGGAACCGAGCCCCTCTATGGCTACACCTTC. It yields the protein CASSFGGTEPLYGYTF.